This TCR beta chain was captured in a study of blood T cell repertoires in COVID-19. Study summary: COVID-19 samples, acute and convalescent, were from the United States, Italy and Spain. T cells, B-cell-depleted T cells, or PBMCs supplied cDNA or gDNA.

Sequencing was performed with immunoSEQ multiplex PCR; in TCRdb, only in-frame clones are kept and a portion is missing. The table lists a few hundred thousand clones, around 90% of them singletons. Germline values: CDR1 MDHEN, CDR2 SYDVKM. V lost 1 base and J 3 bases, leaving 2 bases between the germline ends. The CDR3 has 12 residues. Material: PBMCs or T cells enriched from blood (not recorded which). The chain uses TRBV28 and TRBJ2-3; D not resolved. The source of this sequence is a young woman with acute COVID-19. The CDR3 here is CASSLLTDTQYF. The CDR3 DNA reads TGTGCCAGCAGTTTATTAACAGATACGCAGTATTTT.